This TCR beta chain is drawn from a study of human versus mouse CDR3 diversity and MHC coevolution. Assay: immunoSEQ multiplex PCR; the TCRdb copy retains only in-frame clones and omits some. The sample has around 59,000 clones; approximately 94% are singletons. The germline V gene encodes CDR1 SGDLS and CDR2 YYNGEE. V dropped 4 bases and J dropped 3 bases, with 4 bases sitting between them. The CDR3 runs to 11 residues. Input material: naive CD4+ T cells from blood. The subset denotes: CD45RO-negative CD62L-positive naive CD4 T cells. The origin of this receptor is a person in their sixties in good health. The chain joins TRBV9 to TRBJ1-2; D call uncertain. CDR3 nucleotide sequence: TGTGCCAGCAGCAACTACTATGGCTACACCTTC. Protein sequence: CASSNYYGYTF. The complete variable domain, with remaining parts taken from reference TRBV9 and TRBJ1-2, reads DSGVTQTPKHLITATGQRVTLRCSPRSGDLSVYWYQQSLDQGLQFLIQYYNGEERAKGNILERFSAQQFPDLHSELNLSSLELGDSALYFCASSNYYGYTFGSGTRLTVV.